The 14 T cell receptor beta chains listed next were all sequenced from one sample in a study of graft-versus-host responses after intestinal transplantation. These TCRs are of unknown antigen specificity. Repertoires were generated with immunoSEQ multiplex PCR, while TCRdb's copy carries only in-frame clones and drops some. The sample contains about 90,000 clones, 94% of which appear only once. The sequenced sample was unstimulated CD4+ T cells sorted from spleen or lymph node cells, obtained before transplant. All receptors derive from a human donor who was the organ donor for an intestinal transplant.

This clone was seen just once. The rearrangement uses TRBV9 and TRBJ2-5; D is uncertain. This CDR3 is built from 13 residues. The germline V and J ends were trimmed by 1 base and 6 bases, with 10 bases remaining between them. Germline CDR1 reads SGDLS; CDR2 reads YYNGEE. CDR3: CASSVFPSQTQYF. The CDR3 DNA reads as TGTGCCAGCAGCGTATTCCCGTCGCAGACCCAGTACTTC.

The V call is TRBV5-5, the J call TRBJ2-7, with D unclear. Germline-derived CDR1 and CDR2 are SGHKS and YYEKEE (reference sequence). V was clipped by 1 base and J by 3 bases, with 5 bases between them. There are 12 residues in the CDR3. This chain's CDR3 is CASSLFYYEQYF. CDR3 sequence (DNA): TGTGCCAGCAGCTTGTTTTACTACGAGCAGTACTTC. Drawing the rest from reference TRBV5-5 and TRBJ2-7, the complete variable domain is DAGVTQSPTHLIKTRGQQVTLRCSPISGHKSVSWYQQVLGQGPQFIFQYYEKEERGRGNFPDRFSARQFPNYSSELNVNALLLGDSALYLCASSLFYYEQYFGPGTRLTVT.

This clone was picked up one time. The V gene is TRBV7-2, the J gene TRBJ1-2, with a weak D call TRBD1 (5 bases). Trimming removed 4 bases at V and 7 bases at J, with 13 bases between. CDR3 length: 13 amino acids. The germline CDR1 and CDR2 sequences are SGHTA and FQGNSA. The CDR3 here is CASSSYIGGGYTF. The DNA for the CDR3 is TGTGCCAGCAGCTCCTATATTGGGGGTGGCTACACCTTC.

The V gene is TRBV5-1, the J gene TRBJ2-2; the match to TRBD1 covers 7 bases. The CDR3 sequence is 14 residues long. Germline CDR1 reads SGHRS; CDR2 reads YFSETQ. V lost 4 bases, J lost 4 bases, and 4 bases stayed unmatched. The CDR3 region is CASSAQGTTGELFF. DNA for the CDR3: TGCGCCAGCAGCGCACAGGGGACCACCGGGGAGCTGTTTTTT.

The V call is TRBV7-9, the J call TRBJ1-4, with 10 bases lining up with TRBD1. Germline assignment: CDR1 SEHNR and CDR2 FQNEAQ (reference sequence). V lost 3 bases and J lost 6; bases outside the gene matches: 4. The CDR3 runs 15 residues. The DNA for the CDR3 is TGTGCCAGCAGCTTTTGGACAGGGGGAGATGAAAAACTGTTTTTT. It is translated as CASSFWTGGDEKLFF.

This chain links TRBV18 with TRBJ1-1, with a tentative D call TRBD1 (6 bases). The CDR3 contains 13 residues. Germline V lookup: CDR1 KGHSH, CDR2 LQKENI. The ends were cut back, 5 bases at V and 1 base at J, with 8 bases in the middle. The CDR3: CASSTDRNTEAFF. CDR3 DNA: TGTGCCAGCTCAACGGACAGGAACACTGAAGCTTTCTTT.

This clone was observed once. The rearrangement joins TRBV10-2 to TRBJ2-2; D possibly corresponds to TRBD2 (6 bases). V lost 3 bases and J 4 bases, leaving 15 bases between the germline ends. The CDR3 is 16 residues long. Germline V lookup: CDR1 WSHSY, CDR2 SAAADI. For the CDR3, the DNA is TGCGCCAGCAGTGAACCCCGGGGGTCGAGCACCGGGGAGCTGTTTTTT. Protein sequence: CASSEPRGSSTGELFF.

The V gene is TRBV18, the J gene TRBJ2-7, with D unresolved. Per the germline V gene, CDR1 is KGHSH and CDR2 is LQKENI. Trimming stripped 6 bases from V and 2 bases from J, with 5 bases between. CDR3 length: 11 residues. The CDR3 is CASSEAYEQYF. For the CDR3, the DNA is TGTGCCAGCTCCGAAGCCTACGAGCAGTACTTC.

The chain employs TRBV18 and TRBJ1-4; 7 bases line up with TRBD1. CDR3 length equals 16 residues. Germline CDR1 and CDR2: KGHSH and LQKENI. With 4 bases clipped from V and 0 bases from J, the junction kept 5 bases outside the gene matches. CDR3 region: CASSRQGSSTNEKLFF. CDR3 DNA sequence: TGTGCCAGCTCACGACAGGGATCGTCAACTAATGAAAAACTGTTTTTT.

The chain links TRBV28 to TRBJ2-1; D is ambiguous. Trimming left V 6 bases short and J 7 bases short, with 13 bases between. The CDR3 spans 13 residues. Germline V lookup: CDR1 MDHEN, CDR2 SYDVKM. In DNA form, the CDR3 reads TGTGCCAGCAGAAGACTCCCCGGGAATGAGCAGTTCTTC. Translated, it gives CASRRLPGNEQFF.

The V gene is TRBV6-5, the J gene TRBJ1-2; possible D gene TRBD1, 5 bases. The CDR3 consists of 13 residues. V lost 4 bases and J lost 5, with 11 bases in between. Germline CDR1 reads MNHEY; CDR2 reads SVGAGI. In DNA form, the CDR3 reads TGTGCCAGCAGTTCCGGGACTGAATATGGCTACACCTTC. Its protein is CASSSGTEYGYTF.

This rearrangement joins TRBV19 to TRBJ2-1; perhaps TRBD2 as D (7 bases). The CDR3 is 15 amino acids. Trimming took off 2 bases at V and 4 bases at J, with 12 bases between the two ends. CDR1 is LNHDA, CDR2 SQIVND, per germline (reference sequence). As DNA, the CDR3 is TGTGCCAGTAGTATATGGGGGGGGCAATACAATGAGCAGTTCTTC. Translation gives CASSIWGGQYNEQFF.

V is TRBV18 and J is TRBJ2-5; 7 bases are a match to TRBD2. This CDR3 is built from 15 residues. The germline V gene encodes CDR1 KGHSH and CDR2 LQKENI. The junction had 6 bases not matched to a gene; V was cut back by 0 bases and J by 5 bases. The DNA of the CDR3 is TGTGCCAGCTCACCACCTGGACTAGTGGGGGAGACCCAGTACTTC. Amino acids: CASSPPGLVGETQYF.

V is TRBV4-1 and J is TRBJ2-5, with D maybe TRBD1 (6 bases). The CDR3 has 15 amino acids. Germline values: CDR1 MGHRA, CDR2 YSYEKL. Trimming removed 0 bases at V and 5 bases at J, with 13 bases between. CDR3 DNA sequence: TGCGCCAGCAGCCAAGAATCAGGGGCAAGGGAGACCCAGTACTTC. It specifies CASSQESGARETQYF.